In this sample, the clone carrying this T cell receptor beta chain turned up many times. These data are taken from a study of T cells in Graves' hyperthyroidism and ophthalmopathy. Researchers took RNA transcripts and amplified the TCR beta CDR3 regions from them. During a first-round RT-PCR of the TCR CDR3, the HTBI primer set was used. Via MiXCR, TCRdb re-called the multiplex PCR reads, giving one row per CDR3 protein. This table holds about 640,000 distinct CDR3 sequences, about 15% found once. Every diagnosis used clinical symptoms, serum thyroxine and TRAb, thyroid ultrasound and orbital computed tomography. V was pared by 7 bases and J by 10 bases, with 13 bases between. Germline-derived CDR1 and CDR2 are KGHDR and SFDVKD. CDR3 length: 12 amino acids.

The sequence was collected from a woman between 50 and 59 years old with Graves' ophthalmopathy. The material sequenced was blood. The J gene is TRBJ2-1, the V gene TRBV24-1; maybe TRBD1 (6 bases). CDR3 bases: TGTGCCACCAGCCGGGACACCCAAGAGCAGTTCTTC. Translating it yields CATSRDTQEQFF.